Below, 17 T cell receptor beta chains from the same sample are listed, as sequenced in a study of control samples from healthy donors and cancer patients (dated by TCRdb to 2018 to 2021). Libraries were made using the immunoSEQ multiplex PCR assay. As stored in TCRdb, this immuneACCESS dataset retains in-frame rearrangements with V and J assigned. A fraction of the clones does not appear; measured against another copy, unresolved V genes explain less than half of the discrepancy, and the remainder lacks a known reason. This sample lists more than 100,000 clones; around 93% were detected once. About 9% of the sample goes to the ten largest clones. The sample consisted of blood. The receptors were gathered from a man aged 18 to 29 in good health.

The chain links TRBV7-3 to TRBJ2-2, with D perhaps TRBD1 (6 bases). The length of the CDR3 is 17 residues. Germline-derived CDR1 and CDR2 are SGHTA and FQGTGA. The V end was cut by 2 bases, the J end by 1 base, with 14 bases between. CDR3 DNA: TGTGCCAGCAGCTTAGACCCCCCGGGACAGAACACCGGGGAGCTGTTTTTT. It translates to CASSLDPPGQNTGELFF.

This rearrangement joins TRBV5-6 to TRBJ1-3; D not certain. Germline loops: CDR1 SGHDT, CDR2 YYEEEE. Trimming took off 4 bases at V and 3 bases at J, with 5 bases between the two ends. CDR3 length: 12 residues. The CDR3 DNA is TGTGCCAGCAGCCCAGGTGGAAACACCATATATTTT. As protein: CASSPGGNTIYF.

In this sample, this clone turned up a few times. The gene calls are TRBV19 and TRBJ1-1, with D possibly matching TRBD1 (6 bases). Germline CDR1 reads LNHDA; CDR2 reads SQIVND (reference sequence). The CDR3 runs to 16 residues. V shed 0 bases and J shed 5 bases, with 16 bases lying between them. CDR3 loop: CASSIDLAAGATEAFF. The CDR3 region has the DNA TGTGCCAGTAGTATAGATTTGGCAGCAGGGGCAACTGAAGCTTTCTTT.

The J gene is TRBJ2-3, the V gene TRBV9; D is tentatively TRBD1 or TRBD2 (5 bases each). The V end lost 4 bases, the J end lost 2 bases, and 17 bases lay between the germline ends. The CDR3 loop spans 16 amino acids. Per germline, CDR1 SGDLS and CDR2 YYNGEE. The CDR3 region is CASSPKGTVFTDTQYF. DNA for the CDR3: TGTGCCAGCAGCCCCAAAGGGACGGTTTTCACAGATACGCAGTATTTT.

This chain joins TRBV5-1 and TRBJ2-1; D is perhaps TRBD1 (6 bases). This CDR3 region has 14 residues. Germline V gene lookup returns CDR1 SGHRS and CDR2 YFSETQ. V lost 5 bases and J 10 bases, leaving 19 bases between the germline ends. The CDR3 is CASSWDTPLGEQFF. As DNA, the CDR3 is TGCGCCAGCAGTTGGGACACGCCTTTAGGGGAGCAGTTCTTC.

This chain connects TRBV7-9 to TRBJ2-7; 7 nucleotides match TRBD1. This CDR3 comprises 13 residues. Unmatched junction bases numbered 1, after V lost 3 bases and J lost 2 bases. CDR1 is SEHNR and CDR2 is FQNEAQ in the germline V gene (reference sequence). The CDR3 loop is CASSFGQAYEQYF. The CDR3 bases are TGTGCCAGCAGCTTCGGACAGGCCTACGAGCAGTACTTC.

The J gene is TRBJ1-5, the V gene TRBV9; D is undetermined. This CDR3 comprises 17 residues. Trimming stripped 0 bases from V and 0 bases from J, with 13 bases between. CDR1 SGDLS and CDR2 YYNGEE come from the germline V gene. The CDR3 protein is CASSVVKPPNSNQPQHF. The CDR3 DNA is TGTGCCAGCAGCGTAGTCAAGCCACCGAATAGCAATCAGCCCCAGCATTTT.

The sample holds a few counts of this clone. J is TRBJ2-2 and V is TRBV19, with TRBD1 identical over 9 bases. Unmatched junction bases numbered 8, after V lost 8 bases and J lost 4 bases. This CDR3 contains 15 residues. CDR1 is LNHDA and CDR2 is SQIVND in the germline V gene (reference sequence). Here the CDR3 reads CASSHGDRATGELFF. The CDR3 DNA follows: TGTGCCAGTTCACATGGGGACAGGGCCACCGGGGAGCTGTTTTTT.

V and J are TRBV18 and TRBJ1-2; D is perhaps TRBD1 (6 bases). Trimming left V 6 bases short and J 8 bases short, with 22 bases between. The germline gives CDR1 KGHSH, CDR2 LQKENI. This CDR3 has 15 amino acids. CDR3 nucleotides: TGTGCCAGCTCGTTGAGTGACGGGGGGCTCAAAGGCTACACCTTC. It specifies CASSLSDGGLKGYTF. The full variable domain, its missing parts supplied by reference TRBV18 and TRBJ1-2, is NAGVMQNPRHLVRRRGQEARLRCSPMKGHSHVYWYRQLPEEGLKFMVYLQKENIIDESGMPKERFSAEFPKEGPSILRIQQVVRGDSAAYFCASSLSDGGLKGYTFGSGTRLTVV.

This chain connects TRBV7-6 to TRBJ1-5; 7 bases map to TRBD1. CDR1 and CDR2 from the germline V gene are SGHVS and FNYEAQ. This CDR3 region has 17 residues. Trimming took 2 bases from V and 3 from J; bases not matched to a gene: 10. The CDR3 DNA reads TGTGCCAGCAGCTTAAACGACGGACAGGACCTCAATCAGCCCCAGCATTTT. Translated, it gives CASSLNDGQDLNQPQHF.

With respect to this clone: It is likely a read error, because the conserved phenylalanine at the end of the CDR3 is missing. The DNA is omitted, as the CDR3 cannot be located on it reliably, and the CDR3 follows TCRdb's listing. The rearrangement links TRBV7-6 to TRBJ1-2. CDR1 is SGHVS, CDR2 FNYEAQ, per germline. The CDR3 is 8 residues long, ends included. The CDR3 loop is CASSRPSS.

This chain links TRBV29-1 with TRBJ2-3, with 8 bases identical to TRBD2. The trim removed 3 bases at V and 1 base at J, leaving 0 bases unmatched. CDR1 is SQVTM and CDR2 is ANQGSEA in the germline V gene. The CDR3 is 13 residues long. The CDR3 nucleotides read TGCAGCGTTGACGGGGGGGGCACAGATACGCAGTATTTT. Protein product: CSVDGGGTDTQYF.

V gene TRBV5-6 combines with J gene TRBJ2-3; 12 bases fit TRBD2. The V gene's germline CDR1 is SGHDT and CDR2 YYEEEE. The CDR3 contains 17 residues. With V trimmed by 4 bases and J by 1 base, 7 bases remained unmatched. The CDR3 DNA is TGTGCCAGCAGCCCTGACCGACTAGCGGGAGGCACAGATACGCAGTATTTT. Encoded protein: CASSPDRLAGGTDTQYF.

The chain couples TRBV10-3 to TRBJ1-5; 9 bases are a match to TRBD1. The junction had 6 bases not matched to a gene; V was cut back by 3 bases and J by 3 bases. The CDR3 spans 16 residues. CDR1 and CDR2 (germline): ENHRY, SYGVKD. For the CDR3, the DNA is TGTGCCATCAGTGACTATGGACAGGGGCCCAATCAGCCCCAGCATTTT. This encodes CAISDYGQGPNQPQHF.

This clone was counted a single time. The J gene is TRBJ2-7, the V gene TRBV4-2; D is ambiguous. This CDR3 region has 15 residues. Germline V gene lookup returns CDR1 LGHNA and CDR2 YNFKEQ. V lost 0 bases and J 7 bases, leaving 16 bases between the germline ends. In DNA, the CDR3 is TGTGCCAGCAGCCAAGACAGATTAGGGCATCCGGAGCAGTACTTC. Translation: CASSQDRLGHPEQYF.

This chain uses TRBV27 with TRBJ2-4, with D possibly called TRBD1 or TRBD2 (6 bases each). This CDR3 is built from 14 residues. Trimming removed 2 bases at V and 6 bases at J, with 11 bases between. Germline V CDR1 and CDR2: MNHEY, SMNVEV (reference sequence). The DNA of the CDR3 is TGTGCCAGCAGTTTAGGGGGGCACGGAAACATTCAGTACTTC. Encoded protein: CASSLGGHGNIQYF.

The rearrangement joins TRBV2 to TRBJ2-1; 9 bases align to TRBD2. Germline V CDR1 and CDR2: SNHLY, FYNNEI. J was trimmed by 14 bases and V by 4 bases; bases with no gene match: 3. CDR3 length equals 11 residues. This chain's CDR3 is CASSGTSDKFF. In DNA form, the CDR3 reads TGTGCCAGCAGTGGGACTAGCGACAAGTTCTTC. The whole variable domain, remainder taken from reference TRBV2 and TRBJ2-1, is EPEVTQTPSHQVTQMGQEVILRCVPISNHLYFYWYRQILGQKVEFLVSFYNNEISEKSEIFDDQFSVERPDGSNFTLKIRSTKLEDSAMYFCASSGTSDKFFGPGTRLTVL.